Described below is a single T cell receptor (beta chain) sequence and its context. This CDR3 spans 17 amino acids. Between the trimmed V and J ends, which lost 1 base and 2 bases, there was a span of 18 bases. Germline CDR1 reads SNHLY; CDR2 reads FYNNEI. The entry originates in a study of CD8+CD57+ T cells in acquired aplastic anemia. Study context: Roughly 10.8 million reads were obtained on average for healthy donor CD4+ cells.

The use of genomic DNA as template underpinned the TCR beta VDJ and CDR3 profiling. TCRdb itself ran the reads through MiXCR, one entry per CDR3 protein. This table holds roughly 420,000 distinct CDR3 sequences, 55% to 75% found once. Specimen: sorted CD4+, CD8+, or CD8+CD57+ T cells (not recorded which) from PBMCs. The rearrangement links TRBV2 to TRBJ2-7; D perhaps matches TRBD2 (6 bases). This sequence originates from a human donor in good health, serving as a control. CDR3 bases: TGTGCCAGCAGTGAAGAGGGGTCGTTCGGGGGTCCCTACGAGCAGTACTTC. This gives the protein CASSEEGSFGGPYEQYF.